This T cell receptor (beta chain) was observed in a study of spatial heterogeneity in lung cancer. Across the study: Across the raw uncorrected reads, a unique TCR and UMI combination was observed, on average, more than ten times.

Time point of the sample: sample taken at primary tumor resection. Unsorted whole RNA samples from tumor, nontumor lung or frozen PBMC were sequenced. Donation came from 70 or so patients with untreated early-stage non-small cell lung cancer. Comments on this clonotype: Its specificity is unknown.

Carried by each TCR cDNA molecule was a unique molecular identifier. TCRdb fed the 5' RACE reads into MiXCR, producing one record per CDR3 protein. The table records fewer than 20,000 distinct CDR3 sequences, under 20% of them present only once. The CDR3 sequence is 14 residues long. V lost 8 bases to trimming and J lost 4 bases; unmatched junction nucleotides: 5. Germline CDR1 is MNHEY and CDR2 is SVGAGI. The study's findings and limits: In blood, ubiquitous expanded tumor TCRs appeared more at resection than follow-up.

The sample consisted of PBMCs, taken at surgery. This sequence was found in a male donor with early-stage non-small cell lung cancer. The chain uses TRBV6-5 and TRBJ2-1, with 10 bases identical to TRBD2. The DNA for the CDR3 is TGTGCCAGCGGATTAGCGGGGGGATACAATGAGCAGTTCTTC. This sequence encodes CASGLAGGYNEQFF.